This TCR beta chain was identified during a study of lymphopenia after photon versus proton radiotherapy. V dropped 6 bases and J dropped 2; count of bases not matched to a gene: 7. Germline-derived CDR1 and CDR2 are MNHEY and SMNVEV (reference sequence). The CDR3 length is 15 residues. Points on this clone: Its antigen is unidentified.

Notes on the study in general: After lymphocyte nadir, photon-treated repertoires showed oligoclonal expansion, especially CD8+ Temra. Survival link was tested only in deceased patients; proton benefit remains a possibility. Proton therapy kept repertoires fairly stable, unlike photons, which gained effector/memory cells.

Data came from immunoSEQ multiplex PCR; TCRdb stores just in-frame clones and leaves some out. The table records 50,000 to 70,000 clones, roughly 90% of them present only once. This specimen was peripheral blood, taken from a patient treated with proton-based radiotherapy. This TCR was sampled from a man older than 75 with esophageal cancer. This chain joins TRBV27 and TRBJ2-1; 7 positions match TRBD1. The CDR3 protein is CASSPPQGAYNEQFF. The CDR3 bases are TGTGCCAGCAGCCCACCCCAGGGGGCCTACAATGAGCAGTTCTTC.